A single sample gave rise to the 11 T cell receptor beta chains below, sequenced in a study of blood T cell repertoires in COVID-19. Assay: immunoSEQ multiplex PCR; the TCRdb copy retains only in-frame clones and omits some. The sample includes roughly 240,000 clones, approximately 90% of them seen just once. Sequenced sample: PBMCs or T cells enriched from blood (not recorded which). Source of these receptors: a woman aged 40-49 years with acute COVID-19.

This chain joins TRBV7-2 and TRBJ2-5; 10 bases align to TRBD1. Germline trimming cut 5 bases from V and 5 bases from J; bases unmatched to any gene: 8. Germline V lookup: CDR1 SGHTA, CDR2 FQGNSA. The CDR3 covers 15 residues. This CDR3 is CASSPHPGQGETQYF. The CDR3 region has the DNA TGTGCCAGCAGCCCCCACCCGGGACAGGGGGAGACCCAGTACTTC.

The rearrangement links TRBV6-2 or TRBV6-3 to TRBJ2-3; 11 positions match TRBD2. Germline-derived CDR1 and CDR2 are MNHEY and SVGEGT. The CDR3 runs to 16 residues. The V gene end was trimmed by 6 bases and the J gene end by 5 bases; junction bases not matched to a gene: 10. In nucleotides, the CDR3 is TGTGCCAGCAGCCCTGCTAGCGGGGGGCCGGTAGATACGCAGTATTTT. This encodes CASSPASGGPVDTQYF.

This chain links TRBV7-9 with TRBJ2-1; D is perhaps TRBD2 (6 bases). There are 16 residues in the CDR3. The ends were cut back, 3 bases at V and 8 bases at J, with 20 bases in the middle. Germline values: CDR1 SEHNR, CDR2 FQNEAQ (reference sequence). As DNA, the CDR3 is TGTGCCAGCAGCTTTTCCGGGGCCGCCGGAGGGTATGAGCAGTTCTTC. The encoded protein is CASSFSGAAGGYEQFF.

The chain is built from TRBV18 and TRBJ2-5; D might be TRBD1 (5 bases). Germline-derived CDR1 and CDR2 are KGHSH and LQKENI. With 3 bases removed from V and 4 bases from J, the gap between germline ends came to 12 bases. This CDR3 contains 14 residues. This CDR3 is CASSPPGSGETQYF. The CDR3 nucleotides read TGTGCCAGCTCACCCCCAGGGTCAGGAGAGACCCAGTACTTC.

V is TRBV19 and J is TRBJ1-6, with 7 bases matching TRBD1. Per the germline V gene, CDR1 is LNHDA and CDR2 is SQIVND (reference sequence). The V segment lost 4 bases and the J segment 9 bases; nucleotides outside the gene matches: 9. There are 15 residues in the CDR3. The CDR3 sequence: CASSTETGIGSPLHF. The CDR3 nucleotides are TGTGCCAGTAGTACGGAGACAGGGATCGGTTCACCCCTCCACTTT.

This chain uses TRBV5-4 with TRBJ2-7; 13 positions match TRBD2. The ends lost 4 bases at V and 0 bases at J; junction bases unmatched: 7. This CDR3 spans 17 amino acids. Germline V gene sequence: CDR1 SGHNT, CDR2 YYREEE (reference sequence). The DNA for the CDR3 is TGTGCCAGCAGCCAACCTGGACTAGCGGGGGTCTCCTACGAGCAGTACTTC. Protein sequence: CASSQPGLAGVSYEQYF.

The chain joins TRBV27 to TRBJ2-1, with 8 bases identical to TRBD2. V shed 5 bases and J 10 bases; nucleotides not matched to a gene: 4. CDR3 length: 12 residues. CDR1 and CDR2 from the germline V gene are MNHEY and SMNVEV (reference sequence). The CDR3 loop reads CASSPRTSEQFF. The CDR3 DNA sequence: TGTGCCAGCAGTCCTCGGACTAGCGAGCAGTTCTTC.

This clone was recorded at least ten times. V is TRBV4-2 and J is TRBJ2-1; D may be TRBD2 (5 bases). Germline CDR1 LGHNA, CDR2 YNFKEQ. The CDR3 contains 16 residues. With 4 bases removed from V and 5 bases from J, the gap between germline ends came to 18 bases. This CDR3 is CASSLRLGRLNNEQFF. CDR3 DNA: TGTGCCAGCAGCCTCAGACTGGGTCGACTAAACAATGAGCAGTTCTTC.

The chain links TRBV2 to TRBJ1-4, with D hard to call. CDR3 length: 12 amino acids. Trimming pared 5 bases from V and 8 bases from J, leaving 9 bases between. Germline V lookup: CDR1 SNHLY, CDR2 FYNNEI. The CDR3 protein is CASSKPKEKLFF. The CDR3 nucleotides are TGTGCCAGCAGTAAGCCGAAAGAAAAACTGTTTTTT.

The V call is TRBV28, the J call TRBJ2-7; 10 bases agree with TRBD1. This CDR3 region has 16 residues. Germline CDR1 and CDR2: MDHEN and SYDVKM. After removal of 1 base from V and 2 bases from J, the junction contained 5 bases not matched to a gene. The CDR3 bases are TGTGCCAGCAGTTTATCCCGGGACAGGGGAACCTACGAGCAGTACGTC. This codes for CASSLSRDRGTYEQYV.

This rearrangement joins TRBV11-3 to TRBJ1-1; D is perhaps TRBD1 (5 bases). The CDR3 consists of 17 residues. Germline values: CDR1 SGHNT, CDR2 YENEEA. The V end was cut by 5 bases, the J end by 1 base, with 20 bases between. CDR3 sequence (DNA): TGTGCCAGCAGCCGTCAGGGCCGGCCGGAGCCGAACACTGAAGCTTTCTTT. Translation: CASSRQGRPEPNTEAFF. The variable domain in full, completed from reference TRBV11-3 and TRBJ1-1, reads EAGVVQSPRYKIIEKKQPVAFWCNPISGHNTLYWYLQNLGQGPELLIRYENEEAVDDSQLPKDRFSAERLKGVDSTLKIQPAELGDSAVYLCASSRQGRPEPNTEAFFGQGTRLTVV.